Listed below are T cell receptor beta chains from one sample, sequenced in a study of T cell responses to AZD1222 COVID-19 vaccine. Produced via immunoSEQ multiplex PCR; TCRdb's table is partial and in-frame only. The table has roughly 130,000 clones, 75% to 95% seen once. Here the sequenced sample was peripheral blood, taken on day 0 of AZD1222 vaccination. These receptors all stem from an adult in good health. The CDR3 runs from the conserved cysteine through the conserved F or W. Fields, in order: clone size, D gene, J gene, V gene, CDR3 length, CDR3 protein, CDR3 DNA. D genes are given only for firm matches. Rows give clone size only sometimes, using once, few, many, or a class for an expanded clone.

>-|TRBD1|TRBJ1-2|TRBV24-1|15
CATESGTGGPGGYTF
TGTGCCACCGAGTCGGGGACAGGGGGACCGGGGGGCTACACCTTC
>-|-|TRBJ2-2|TRBV7-2|15
CASSYVWANTGELFF
TGTGCCAGCAGCTACGTCTGGGCGAACACCGGGGAGCTGTTTTTT
>-|-|TRBJ1-3|TRBV30|14
CAWERSRSGNTIYF
TGTGCCTGGGAGCGCAGTCGCTCTGGAAACACCATATATTTT
>-|-|TRBJ1-5|TRBV14|13
CASSRDSQQPQHF
TGTGCCAGCTCTCGCGACTCACAACAGCCCCAGCATTTT
>once|-|TRBJ1-1|TRBV28|11
CASRAGTLAFF
TGTGCCAGCAGGGCGGGGACCCTGGCTTTCTTT
>-|-|TRBJ1-5|TRBV19|15
CASSPPGRGNQPQHF
TGTGCCAGTAGCCCCCCAGGGCGCGGCAATCAGCCCCAGCATTTT
>-|-|TRBJ1-2|TRBV2|13
CASSVKGNYGYTF
TGTGCCAGCAGTGTAAAGGGAAACTATGGCTACACCTTC
>-|-|TRBJ1-5|TRBV15|15
CATSGRRLPNQPQHF
TGTGCCACCAGCGGTCGCCGTCTTCCGAATCAGCCCCAGCATTTT
>once|TRBD1|TRBJ1-1|TRBV5-3|18
CARSRAGTGGRKTRGAFF
TGTGCCAGAAGCCGAGCCGGGACAGGGGGCAGGAAGACCCGGGGAGCTTTCTTT
>-|TRBD1|TRBJ1-6|TRBV28|17
CASTTSYGTGYNSPLHF
TGTGCCAGCACCACCAGTTATGGGACAGGGTACAATTCACCCCTCCACTTT
>once|-|TRBJ2-5|TRBV11-2|11
CASSVRETQYF
TGTGCCAGCAGCGTCAGAGAGACCCAGTACTTC
>once|-|TRBJ1-1|TRBV3-1/TRBV3-2|16
CASSQDGSAVDTEAFF
TGTGCCAGCAGCCAAGACGGTTCAGCAGTGGACACTGAAGCTTTCTTT
>-|TRBD1|TRBJ2-1|TRBV5-4|14
CASRRDRAYNEQFF
TGTGCCAGCAGAAGGGACAGGGCCTACAATGAGCAGTTCTTC
>-|-|TRBJ2-2|TRBV7-5|17
CARSLVGSGGASGELFF
TGTGCCAGAAGCCTAGTGGGTAGCGGGGGGGCCTCCGGGGAGCTGTTTTTT
>-|TRBD2|TRBJ2-7|TRBV7-2|15
CASSLTGGAGAEQYF
TGTGCCAGCAGCTTAACGGGGGGTGCTGGGGCCGAGCAGTACTTC
>-|TRBD1|TRBJ1-4|TRBV2|13
CAGTGQGPEKLFF
TGTGCCGGCACCGGACAGGGGCCTGAAAAACTGTTTTTT
>-|TRBD1|TRBJ1-5|TRBV28|13
CGYSKGAGQPQHF
TGTGGTTATAGCAAGGGGGCTGGTCAGCCCCAGCATTTT
>-|TRBD1|TRBJ1-1|TRBV27|12
CASIRDRGEAFF
TGTGCCAGCATCAGGGACAGGGGCGAAGCTTTCTTT
>-|TRBD2|TRBJ2-2|TRBV7-9|15
CASSLKGLNTGELFF
TGTGCCAGCAGCTTGAAGGGACTAAACACCGGGGAGCTGTTTTTT
>-|-|TRBJ1-1|TRBV9|14
CASTATPQNTEAFF
TGTGCCAGCACCGCTACCCCCCAAAACACTGAAGCTTTCTTT
>-|-|TRBJ1-1|TRBV27|15
CASSLLPQGGTEAFF
TGTGCCAGCAGTCTACTTCCCCAGGGAGGCACTGAAGCTTTCTTT
>-|TRBD1|TRBJ1-5|TRBV6-6|15
CASSPHDRETQPQHF
TGTGCCAGCAGTCCACACGACAGGGAAACTCAGCCCCAGCATTTT
>-|-|TRBJ1-2|TRBV5-1|14
CASSHEASGDGYTF
TGCGCCAGCAGCCACGAGGCGTCAGGGGATGGCTACACCTTC
>few|-|TRBJ2-5|TRBV6-5|14
CASSYGNQGETQYF
TGTGCCAGCAGTTACGGAAATCAGGGGGAGACCCAGTACTTC
>-|-|TRBJ2-7|TRBV6-5|12
CASRGTYYEQYF
TGTGCCAGCAGGGGAACATATTACGAGCAGTACTTC
>-|-|TRBJ1-1|TRBV15|10
CALGRAEAFF
TGTGCGCTGGGTCGGGCTGAAGCTTTCTTT
>-|-|TRBJ1-1|TRBV5-1|12
CASSEPTTEAFF
TGCGCCAGCAGCGAGCCGACCACTGAAGCTTTCTTT
>-|-|TRBJ2-7|TRBV7-9|14
CASSPLRGSYEQYF
TGTGCCAGCAGTCCCCTAAGGGGCTCCTACGAGCAGTACTTC
>-|TRBD1|TRBJ2-7|TRBV5-1|14
CASSSTGPAYEQYF
TGCGCCAGCAGCTCGACAGGGCCAGCCTACGAGCAGTACTTC
>-|-|TRBJ1-2|TRBV20-1|14
CSASGGAINYGYTF
TGCAGTGCTAGTGGCGGGGCAATTAACTATGGCTACACCTTC
>-|TRBD2|TRBJ2-3|TRBV10-3|16
CAIKEVAGGHPDTQYF
TGTGCCATCAAAGAGGTTGCGGGGGGGCACCCAGATACGCAGTATTTT
>-|TRBD1|TRBJ1-1|TRBV7-2|16
CASRMPDGQGGLEAFF
TGTGCCAGCAGGATGCCGGATGGACAGGGAGGGTTGGAAGCTTTCTTT
>-|-|TRBJ2-5|TRBV11-1|13
CASSFGYQETQYF
TGTGCCAGCAGCTTTGGGTACCAAGAGACCCAGTACTTC
>once|-|TRBJ1-2|TRBV9|14
CASSVAGQFYGYTF
TGTGCCAGCAGCGTAGCTGGGCAGTTTTATGGCTACACCTTC
>-|-|TRBJ1-5|TRBV7-2|15
CASSPPGGKNQPQHF
TGTGCCAGCAGCCCCCCGGGTGGCAAAAATCAGCCCCAGCATTTT
>-|TRBD2|TRBJ2-7|TRBV30|11
CAWSAGGEQYF
TGTGCCTGGAGTGCGGGGGGAGAGCAGTACTTC
>-|-|TRBJ1-2|TRBV29-1|11
CSVDRSVGYTF
TGCAGCGTTGACCGGTCGGTTGGCTACACCTTC
>-|-|TRBJ2-3|TRBV28|13
CASSLPLTDTQYF
TGTGCCAGCAGTTTACCTCTCACAGATACGCAGTATTTT
>-|TRBD2|TRBJ2-3|TRBV28|15
CASSLESGVTDTQYF
TGTGCCAGCAGTTTAGAAAGCGGGGTCACAGATACGCAGTATTTT
>-|-|TRBJ1-2|TRBV19|13
CASSIRRASSYTF
TGTGCCAGTAGTATTCGACGGGCAAGTAGCTACACCTTC
>-|-|TRBJ1-4|TRBV13|16
CASSPSGGSTNEKLFF
TGTGCCAGCAGCCCCTCCGGCGGGTCAACTAATGAAAAACTGTTTTTT
>once|TRBD2|TRBJ2-2|TRBV4-3|17
CASSQEASGRVTGELFF
TGCGCCAGCAGCCAAGAAGCAAGCGGGAGAGTTACCGGGGAGCTGTTTTTT
>-|TRBD1|TRBJ2-7|TRBV19|14
CASSFGTGTYEQYF
TGTGCCAGTAGCTTTGGGACAGGGACCTACGAGCAGTACTTC
>-|-|TRBJ1-2|TRBV3-1/TRBV3-2|13
CASSQLGGYGYTF
TGTGCCAGCAGCCAATTAGGTGGCTATGGCTACACCTTC
>-|-|TRBJ2-7|TRBV12-5|15
CASGLGVGVDYEQYF
TGTGCTAGTGGCTTGGGAGTTGGGGTCGACTACGAGCAGTACTTC
>-|-|TRBJ2-6|TRBV5-1|16
CASSLSGSSGANVLTF
TGCGCCAGCAGCTTGTCGGGAAGCTCTGGGGCCAACGTCCTGACTTTC
>-|-|TRBJ2-7|TRBV5-1|16
CASSLVAYSSSYEQYF
TGCGCCAGCAGCTTGGTAGCTTATTCGAGCTCCTACGAGCAGTACTTC
>-|TRBD1|TRBJ1-2|TRBV5-1|13
CASSFETGYGYTF
TGCGCCAGCAGCTTTGAGACAGGGTATGGCTACACCTTC
>-|TRBD1|TRBJ1-2|TRBV29-1|12
CGGGQGNYGYTF
TGCGGAGGGGGCCAGGGCAACTATGGCTACACCTTC
>-|-|TRBJ2-3|TRBV11-2|13
CASSPGPSSTQYF
TGTGCCAGCAGCCCTGGTCCATCTAGCACGCAGTATTTT
>-|-|TRBJ2-3|TRBV18|13
CASSPLGLDTQYF
TGTGCCAGCTCACCACTAGGGTTAGATACGCAGTATTTT
>-|-|TRBJ1-2|TRBV28|17
CASSYSDGGRRLWGYTF
TGTGCCAGCAGCTATTCGGATGGCGGACGCCGATTGTGGGGCTACACCTTC
>-|-|TRBJ2-3|TRBV9|14
CASSVASGTDTQYF
TGTGCCAGCAGCGTCGCCAGCGGCACAGATACGCAGTATTTT
>-|-|TRBJ2-3|TRBV24-1|11
CATSNGDTQYF
TGTGCCACCAGTAATGGTGATACGCAGTATTTT
>-|-|TRBJ1-6|TRBV13|13
CASSLTRDSPLHF
TGTGCCAGCAGCCTAACCCGCGATTCACCCCTCCACTTT